The text below deals with one T cell receptor beta chain. The sample belongs to a study of shared clonotypes between healthy human individuals. Germline CDR1 reads SGHRS; CDR2 reads YFSETQ. CDR3 size: 15 residues. Between the trimmed V and J ends, which lost 3 bases and 1 base, there was a span of 10 bases. The table came from immunoSEQ multiplex PCR; TCRdb's copy has only in-frame clones and leaves some out. This sample has 2 million to 3 million clones, with approximately 93% found just once. Material for sequencing was naive CD4+ T cells from PBMCs. Documented subset: CD45RA+ positively selected. The TCR sequence derives from a man aged 18 to 29 in good health. Some clones in this sample may be carry-over from other donors' samples. The chain links TRBV5-1 to TRBJ1-4, with D tentatively TRBD1 (6 bases). In DNA, the CDR3 is TGCGCCAGCAGCTCGGGAGGGGGAACTAATGAAAAACTGTTTTTT. Encoded protein: CASSSGGGTNEKLFF.